The subject of this entry is one T cell receptor beta chain. The data were produced by immunoSEQ multiplex PCR, yet TCRdb's version contains in-frame clones alone and is incomplete. The sample shows roughly 160,000 clones, 88% of them seen only once. The data were taken from a study of radiation and T cells in renal cell carcinoma. This sample's time point: blood 4 weeks post-SBRT, at nephrectomy. Treatment here: 15 Gy SBRT to primary tumor, nephrectomy 4 weeks later. Source: blood, taken from a patient whose treatment included radiotherapy and nephrectomy. This receptor was identified in a woman in her forties or fifties with renal cell carcinoma.

The DNA of the CDR3 is TGTGCCAGCACCCGACGGGCAGCCCCCCTCCACTTT. Its translation is CASTRRAAPLHF. This sequence joins TRBV11-2 and TRBJ1-6; no clear D gene. Germline V lookup: CDR1 SGHAT, CDR2 FQNNGV. Trimming took off 7 bases at V and 13 bases at J, with 14 bases between the two ends. This CDR3 spans 12 amino acids.